The rows below give T cell receptor beta chains drawn from one sample of a study of blood T cell repertoires in COVID-19. Libraries were prepared by immunoSEQ multiplex PCR; TCRdb keeps only in-frame clonotypes and omits some of them. The sample consists of 150,000 to 200,000 clones, approximately 89% of them appearing once. Sequences were obtained from PBMCs or T cells enriched from blood (not recorded which). These receptors originate from a woman aged 18-30 years who had recovered from COVID-19. Each CDR3 is given with its conserved first and last residue. Each record gives: D gene, J gene, V gene, clone size, CDR3 protein, CDR3 DNA. A D gene is named only where the DNA matches it firmly. Only some rows state a clone size, as once, few, many or a class for expanded clones.

d_gene: TRBD2; j_gene: TRBJ2-2; v_gene: TRBV2; abundance: once; CDR3aa: CASSGTSGIVGTGELFF; CDR3nt: TGTGCCAGCAGTGGGACTAGCGGGATAGTGGGGACCGGGGAGCTGTTTTTT
d_gene: TRBD2; j_gene: TRBJ2-1; v_gene: TRBV24-1; abundance: -; CDR3aa: CATSDPLLADEQFF; CDR3nt: TGTGCCACCAGTGACCCCCTACTAGCGGACGAGCAGTTCTTC
d_gene: -; j_gene: TRBJ1-6; v_gene: TRBV6-5; abundance: few; CDR3aa: CASSRVGQPLHF; CDR3nt: TGTGCCAGCTCTAGGGTAGGACAGCCCCTCCACTTT
d_gene: -; j_gene: TRBJ1-1; v_gene: TRBV28; abundance: few; CDR3aa: CASIPPRGNTEAFF; CDR3nt: TGTGCCAGCATCCCCCCGCGGGGGAACACTGAAGCTTTCTTT
d_gene: TRBD2; j_gene: TRBJ2-7; v_gene: TRBV13; abundance: once; CDR3aa: CASSFHGGGFYEQYF; CDR3nt: TGTGCCAGCAGCTTCCACGGGGGAGGGTTCTACGAGCAGTACTTC
d_gene: TRBD1; j_gene: TRBJ1-1; v_gene: TRBV3-1/TRBV3-2; abundance: -; CDR3aa: CASSQVKGTGEAFF; CDR3nt: TGTGCCAGCAGCCAAGTGAAGGGGACAGGGGAAGCTTTCTTT
d_gene: TRBD2; j_gene: TRBJ2-7; v_gene: TRBV7-2; abundance: -; CDR3aa: CASSVTSASKQYF; CDR3nt: TGTGCCAGCAGCGTTACTAGCGCCTCGAAACAGTACTTC
d_gene: TRBD2; j_gene: TRBJ2-1; v_gene: TRBV10-3; abundance: -; CDR3aa: CAISASGSDVEQFF; CDR3nt: TGTGCCATCAGTGCTAGCGGGTCGGACGTTGAGCAGTTCTTC
d_gene: TRBD2; j_gene: TRBJ2-7; v_gene: TRBV6-6; abundance: few; CDR3aa: CASSYGGEVSYEQYF; CDR3nt: TGTGCCAGCAGTTACGGGGGGGAAGTCTCCTACGAGCAGTACTTC
d_gene: -; j_gene: TRBJ2-3; v_gene: TRBV28; abundance: -; CDR3aa: CASSLSTQYF; CDR3nt: TGTGCCAGCAGTTTAAGCACGCAGTATTTT
d_gene: TRBD1; j_gene: TRBJ2-1; v_gene: TRBV19; abundance: once; CDR3aa: CASSIGQGAHNEQFF; CDR3nt: TGTGCCAGTAGTATAGGGCAGGGGGCCCACAATGAGCAGTTCTTC
d_gene: -; j_gene: TRBJ2-5; v_gene: TRBV3-1/TRBV3-2; abundance: once; CDR3aa: CASSQGGWLETQYF; CDR3nt: TGTGCCAGCAGCCAAGGAGGGTGGCTAGAGACCCAGTACTTC
d_gene: TRBD2; j_gene: TRBJ2-3; v_gene: TRBV9; abundance: -; CDR3aa: CASSLAGPAGGPDTQYF; CDR3nt: TGTGCCAGCAGCCTCGCCGGCCCAGCGGGAGGGCCAGATACGCAGTATTTT
d_gene: TRBD2; j_gene: TRBJ2-3; v_gene: TRBV6-1; abundance: -; CDR3aa: CASSEGGTSDTQYF; CDR3nt: TGTGCCAGCAGTGAAGGGGGGACTAGCGATACGCAGTATTTT
d_gene: -; j_gene: TRBJ2-7; v_gene: TRBV9; abundance: -; CDR3aa: CASSVGGTKRYEQYF; CDR3nt: TGTGCCAGCAGCGTAGGGGGGACAAAACGCTACGAGCAGTACTTC
d_gene: -; j_gene: TRBJ2-2; v_gene: TRBV27; abundance: -; CDR3aa: CASSFQGTGELFF; CDR3nt: TGTGCCAGCAGTTTTCAGGGTACCGGGGAGCTGTTTTTT
d_gene: -; j_gene: TRBJ1-5; v_gene: TRBV28; abundance: -; CDR3aa: CASSLSQGRGNQPQHF; CDR3nt: TGTGCCAGCAGTTTGAGTCAGGGAAGGGGAAATCAGCCCCAGCATTTT
d_gene: -; j_gene: TRBJ2-3; v_gene: TRBV28; abundance: -; CDR3aa: CASSLGRGNQHTDTQYF; CDR3nt: TGTGCCAGCAGTTTGGGAAGGGGCAACCAGCACACAGATACGCAGTATTTT
d_gene: TRBD1; j_gene: TRBJ2-1; v_gene: TRBV11-3; abundance: -; CDR3aa: CASSLVRGTEQFF; CDR3nt: TGTGCCAGCAGCTTAGTCAGGGGGACCGAGCAGTTCTTC
d_gene: -; j_gene: TRBJ1-1; v_gene: TRBV7-9; abundance: -; CDR3aa: CASSLVGEGSPTEAFF; CDR3nt: TGTGCCAGCAGCTTAGTGGGGGAGGGTAGCCCCACTGAAGCTTTCTTT
d_gene: TRBD2; j_gene: TRBJ2-7; v_gene: TRBV29-1; abundance: -; CDR3aa: CSARLAWGSYEQYF; CDR3nt: TGCAGCGCCCGACTAGCGTGGGGATCCTACGAGCAGTACTTC
d_gene: -; j_gene: TRBJ1-2; v_gene: TRBV19; abundance: -; CDR3aa: CASSIVLTGLSYGYTF; CDR3nt: TGTGCCAGTAGTATTGTCCTAACAGGGTTGAGCTATGGCTACACCTTC
d_gene: -; j_gene: TRBJ2-2; v_gene: TRBV11-3; abundance: -; CDR3aa: CASSLHGITAGELFF; CDR3nt: TGTGCCAGCAGCTTACACGGGATTACGGCCGGGGAGCTGTTTTTT
d_gene: TRBD1; j_gene: TRBJ2-7; v_gene: TRBV2; abundance: -; CDR3aa: CASTSDRGRVYEQYF; CDR3nt: TGTGCCAGCACCTCCGACAGGGGGCGCGTCTACGAGCAGTACTTC
d_gene: -; j_gene: TRBJ2-5; v_gene: TRBV29-1; abundance: -; CDR3aa: CSAEGGGETQYF; CDR3nt: TGCAGCGCCGAGGGAGGGGGTGAGACCCAGTACTTC
d_gene: TRBD1; j_gene: TRBJ2-7; v_gene: TRBV18; abundance: -; CDR3aa: CASSSIWTGVSEQYF; CDR3nt: TGTGCCAGCTCATCAATCTGGACAGGGGTAAGCGAGCAGTACTTC
d_gene: TRBD1; j_gene: TRBJ2-7; v_gene: TRBV7-2; abundance: -; CDR3aa: CASSLAGQSYEQYF; CDR3nt: TGTGCCAGCAGCTTAGCGGGACAGTCCTACGAGCAGTACTTC
d_gene: TRBD2; j_gene: TRBJ2-3; v_gene: TRBV27; abundance: -; CDR3aa: CASSLSWLGGRHTRADTQYF; CDR3nt: TGTGCCAGCAGTTTATCGTGGCTAGGCGGGAGGCATACTCGGGCGGATACGCAGTATTTT